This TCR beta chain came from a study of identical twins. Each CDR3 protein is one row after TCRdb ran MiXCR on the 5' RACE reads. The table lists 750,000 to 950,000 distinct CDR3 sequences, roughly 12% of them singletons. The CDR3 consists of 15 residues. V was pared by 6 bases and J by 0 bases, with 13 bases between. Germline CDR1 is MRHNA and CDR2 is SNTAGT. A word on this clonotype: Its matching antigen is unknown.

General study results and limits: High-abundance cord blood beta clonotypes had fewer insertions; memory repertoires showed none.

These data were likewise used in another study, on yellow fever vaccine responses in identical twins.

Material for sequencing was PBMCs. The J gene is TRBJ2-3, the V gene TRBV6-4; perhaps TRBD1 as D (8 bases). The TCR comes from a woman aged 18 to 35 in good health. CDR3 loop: CASRLQGGSTDTQYF. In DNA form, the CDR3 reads TGTGCCAGCAGACTACAGGGGGGGAGCACAGATACGCAGTATTTT.